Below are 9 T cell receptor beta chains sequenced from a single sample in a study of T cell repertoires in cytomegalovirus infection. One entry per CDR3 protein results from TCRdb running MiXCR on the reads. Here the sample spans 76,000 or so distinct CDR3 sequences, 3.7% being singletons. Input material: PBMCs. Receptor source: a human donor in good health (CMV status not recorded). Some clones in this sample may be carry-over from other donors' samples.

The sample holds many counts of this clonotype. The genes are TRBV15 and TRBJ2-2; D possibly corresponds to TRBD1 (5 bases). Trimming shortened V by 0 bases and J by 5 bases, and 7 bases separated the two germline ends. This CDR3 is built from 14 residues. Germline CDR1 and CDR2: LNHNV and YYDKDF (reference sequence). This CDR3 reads CATSREGLTGELFF. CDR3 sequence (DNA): TGTGCCACCAGCAGAGAGGGGCTTACCGGGGAGCTGTTTTTT.

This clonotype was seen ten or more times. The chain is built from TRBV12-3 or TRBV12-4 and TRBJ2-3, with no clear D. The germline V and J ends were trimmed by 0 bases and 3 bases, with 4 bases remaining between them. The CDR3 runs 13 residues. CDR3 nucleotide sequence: TGTGCCAGCAGTTTAGCTGGAACAGATACGCAGTATTTT. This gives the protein CASSLAGTDTQYF.

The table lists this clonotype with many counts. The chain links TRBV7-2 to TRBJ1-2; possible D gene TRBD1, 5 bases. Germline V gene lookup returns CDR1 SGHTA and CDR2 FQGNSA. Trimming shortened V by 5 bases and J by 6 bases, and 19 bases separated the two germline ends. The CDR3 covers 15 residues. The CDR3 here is CASSRDLSIGDGYTF. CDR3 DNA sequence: TGTGCCAGCAGCCGGGACCTTTCCATAGGCGATGGCTACACCTTC. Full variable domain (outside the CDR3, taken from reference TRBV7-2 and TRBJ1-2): GAGVSQSPSNKVTEKGKDVELRCDPISGHTALYWYRQSLGQGLEFLIYFQGNSAPDKSGLPSDRFSAERTGGSVSTLTIQRTQQEDSAVYLCASSRDLSIGDGYTFGSGTRLTVV.

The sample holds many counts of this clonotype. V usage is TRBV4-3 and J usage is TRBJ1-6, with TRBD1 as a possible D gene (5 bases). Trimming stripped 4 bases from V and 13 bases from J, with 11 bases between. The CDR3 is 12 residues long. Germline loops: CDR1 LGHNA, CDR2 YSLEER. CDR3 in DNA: TGCGCCAGCAGCCTAAACAGGAGCCCCCTCCACTTT. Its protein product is CASSLNRSPLHF.

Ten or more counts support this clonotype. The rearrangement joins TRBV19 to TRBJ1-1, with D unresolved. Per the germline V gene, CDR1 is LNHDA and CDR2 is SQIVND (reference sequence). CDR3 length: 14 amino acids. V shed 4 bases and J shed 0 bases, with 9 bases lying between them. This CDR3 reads CASSTRTVNTEAFF. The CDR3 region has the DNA TGTGCCAGTAGTACCCGGACGGTGAACACTGAAGCTTTCTTT.

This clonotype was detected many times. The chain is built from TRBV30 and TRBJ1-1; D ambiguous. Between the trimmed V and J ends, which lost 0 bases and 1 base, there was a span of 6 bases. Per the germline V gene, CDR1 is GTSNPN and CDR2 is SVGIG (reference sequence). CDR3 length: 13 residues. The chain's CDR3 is CAWSVGPNTEAFF. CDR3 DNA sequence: TGTGCCTGGAGTGTCGGGCCGAACACTGAAGCTTTCTTT.

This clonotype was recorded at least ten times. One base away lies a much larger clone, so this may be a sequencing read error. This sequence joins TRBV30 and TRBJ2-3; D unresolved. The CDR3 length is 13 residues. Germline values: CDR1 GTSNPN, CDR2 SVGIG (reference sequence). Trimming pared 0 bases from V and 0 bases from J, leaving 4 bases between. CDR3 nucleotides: TGTGCCTGGAGTGTACGGAGCACAGATACGCAGTATTTT. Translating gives CAWSVRSTDTQYF. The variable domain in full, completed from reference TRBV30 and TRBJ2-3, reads SQTIHQWPATLVQPVGSPLSLECTVEGTSNPNLYWYRQAAGRGLQLLFYSVGIGQISSEVPQNLSASRPQDRQFILSSKKLLLSDSGFYLCAWSVRSTDTQYFGPGTRLTVL.

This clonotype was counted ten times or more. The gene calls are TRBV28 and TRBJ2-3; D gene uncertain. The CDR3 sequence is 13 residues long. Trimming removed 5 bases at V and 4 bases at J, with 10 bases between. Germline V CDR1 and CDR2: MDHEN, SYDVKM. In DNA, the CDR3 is TGTGCCAGCAGTGCCATTCTCCCAGATACGCAGTATTTT. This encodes CASSAILPDTQYF.

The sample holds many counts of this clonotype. The CDR3 bases are TGTGCCAGCAGAGGGACAGGGAGCGTTCAGCCCCAGCATTTT. It yields the protein CASRGTGSVQPQHF. The rearrangement links TRBV2 to TRBJ1-5, with 9 positions matching TRBD1. The CDR3 is 14 residues long. V shed 6 bases, J shed 6 bases, and the junction held 6 bases outside the gene matches. Germline assignment: CDR1 SNHLY and CDR2 FYNNEI.